This T cell receptor (beta chain) was observed in a study of cytomegalovirus exposure and HLA in healthy donors (dated by TCRdb to about 2017). In the study overall: According to an earlier analysis of a few hundred of the donors, roughly 180 million T cells yielded 120 million or so unique TCR beta sequences and approximately 300 Gb of sequence data. About 300 gigabases of sequencing data and approximately 85 million unique TCR sequences were included in an early release covering about 700 HLA-typed donors. Of the approximately 400 genotyped donors, about 84% fell in the genetic ancestry cluster associated with self-reported Caucasian donors. The study aimed to test whether cataloging public T cell receptors could reveal signatures of past pathogen exposure. Using immunosequencing, the study profiled T cell repertoires from roughly 650 subjects and related those repertoires to cytomegalovirus serostatus. Besides the first cohort of approximately 710 subjects, a separate validation cohort made up of roughly 120 different subjects was used. High-throughput TCR immunosequencing, statistical association of individual TCRs with disease status, and machine learning were combined to predict cytomegalovirus infection status. To study patterns of TCR occurrence, a later analysis re-analyzed previously published TCR beta repertoires from 650 to 750 donors and added high-resolution HLA genotyping. The later analysis used no new phenotypic data to find candidate immune exposures, relying instead on TCR beta sequences and their occurrence across donors. To decide whether each TCR beta V gene segment behaved as functional or pseudogenic, an earlier analysis of fewer than 750 of the donors relied on high-throughput TCR beta sequencing. Alongside the repertoire data, information on donor age, sex, ethnicity and CMV serostatus was compiled. A later genetic analysis used genome-wide SNP genotypes for about three fifths of the 666 donors, treating that subset as a discovery cohort. All discovery cohort repertoires had been generated using a single sequencing platform. Both class I and class II loci were covered by HLA typing, at four-digit resolution. Typing coverage differed by locus: A, B, C, DRB1 and DQB1 were typed in roughly 629-630 donors, DQA1 in 522, DPA1 in around 610, and DPB1 in just under 490. Roughly five DR-DQ haplotypes were handled as single units for association and clustering, since linkage in the cohort was strong. Among about 360 genotyped donors of the cohort, an average of approximately 240,000 unique TCR beta nucleotide sequences were sequenced per donor, around 18% of them non-productive. What the work shows at the level of the full study, not this receptor alone: In a later genetic analysis, a missense DCLRE1C variant was associated with V-gene and J-gene trimming of TCR beta chains, and the association was replicated in an independent cohort. Cytomegalovirus status was reported to be diagnosed by the classifier with high specificity and sensitivity in both the original and validation cohorts. When HLA alleles, especially DR and DQ, strongly co-occurred, attributing TCR associations to individual alleles was difficult. Roughly uniform sequencing depth across donors was assumed in presence/absence analyses, although this assumption may not hold. A later analysis found that HLA-associated TCR beta chains were more clonally expanded and had lower generation probabilities than equally common non-associated chains. Approximately 16 rarely observed V segments, including chromosome 9 orphons, were excluded from the earlier analysis of a few hundred of the donors because counts were too low. According to the authors, the approach could potentially be generalized to other disease states and immunological phenotypes. The 87-base-pair reads could not distinguish some IMGT-functional V segments, including TRBV6-2 and TRBV6-3, so those segments were excluded. A cluster of highly shared sequence variants was judged likely to represent a technical artifact of the sequencing pipeline. Linkage disequilibrium might explain the correlated functional status among segregating V segments, but an unknown experimental factor could not be excluded. An earlier analysis of around 600 of the donors showed that most TCR beta V segments appeared in productive rearrangements either about 87% or about 30% of the time, which broadly matched IMGT annotations. In a later analysis, most CMV-associated TCR beta chains were found to appear HLA-restricted, with HLA associations seemingly driven largely by CMV exposure. In a later analysis, the rate of TCR association differed among HLA loci, with DRB1 alleles having the most associated TCRs and HLA-C alleles having the fewest. Because HLA typing was missing for some donors at each locus, association tests included only the typed subset. Most TCR sequences were observed very rarely across donors, whereas some public TCRs were present in many individuals. A later analysis associated 16,951 TCR beta sequences with specific HLA alleles at a false discovery rate of 0.05. In this cohort, only TCR beta chains were sequenced, and detectable features were limited by the absence of alpha or paired-chain data. According to a later genetic analysis, donors in an Asian-associated ancestry cluster had fewer N-insertions in productive TCRs than the approximately 650-donor mean. The study gave a list of around 170 TCR beta chains associated with cytomegalovirus. In vitro tests confirmed that three of the cytomegalovirus-associated TCR beta chains recognize cytomegalovirus antigens. A later analysis reported that several top co-occurrence clusters appeared linked to parvovirus B19, influenza, CMV and Epstein-Barr virus. A further reported finding was that TCR beta sequences accurately predicted the HLA-A and HLA-B alleles for most subjects in the first cohort. For the cohort, immune exposure information was limited to CMV serostatus.

The library relied on the immunoSEQ multiplex PCR assay. For the multiplex PCR, a mixture combining 60 forward primers for TCR Vbeta segments and 13 reverse primers for TCR Jbeta segments was used. Amplification of the CDR3 region of rearranged TCR beta genes was performed with a multiplex PCR assay on genomic DNA. The Illumina HiSeq System was used to sequence the amplified TCR beta libraries as 87-base-pair reads. The authors' pipeline ran thus. Across the 500 to 750 repertoires, a later analysis counted 60 million to 90 million unique TCR beta chains, approximately 12 million of which were shared by at least two donors. Raw reads were error-corrected and collapsed into unique sequences with a nearest-neighbor algorithm that merged closely related sequences to remove PCR and sequencing errors. To assign V, D and J gene segments, CDR3 sequences were aligned to IMGT reference sequences. For a sequence to be retained, at least a six-nucleotide match to both a V gene segment and a J gene segment was required. A rearrangement was called productive if the CDR3 had no stop codons and remained in frame with V and J, and every other rearrangement was called non-productive. Following IMGT convention, CDR3 was defined as the stretch from the second conserved V-encoded cysteine to the conserved J-encoded phenylalanine. The earlier analysis of about 610 of the donors excluded sequences that lacked an unambiguous match to a single V gene segment. In an earlier analysis of approximately 610 of the donors, V segments were called functional above 56.7% productive rearrangements and were called segregating when the between-donor standard deviation exceeded 5%. To diagnose cytomegalovirus status from the catalog of TCR beta chain sequences, a statistical classification framework was built. A later analysis assigned V and J genes by comparing TCR nucleotide sequences with IMGT/GENE-DB human TR gene sequences. A later analysis assigned CDR3 sequences and most-parsimonious VDJ recombination scenarios with the TCRdist pipeline. In a later analysis, each TCR beta chain was defined by its CDR3 amino acid sequence together with its V-gene family, and reads without a unique V-gene family were excluded. A later analysis removed 450 to 600 highly shared, low-generation-probability nucleotide sequences to deal with suspected cross-contamination and a sequencing artifact. In a later analysis, a clonal expansion index was calculated for each public chain from normalized within-repertoire ranks of inferred template counts. In a later analysis, generation probabilities were computed with a VDJ recombination model fitted to out-of-frame rearrangements, and the resulting probabilities were checked against IGoR. In a later analysis, TCR-TCR, TCR-HLA and TCR-CMV co-occurrence was scored with hypergeometric tests, and a repertoire-size bias correction was applied to TCR pairs. A later analysis estimated false discovery rates by permuting HLA or CMV assignments 20 times. A later analysis grouped co-occurring TCRs with DBSCAN, adding TCRdist sequence similarity when clustering within HLA-allele-positive subsets. For co-occurrence clustering, repertoires with fewer than 30,000 or more than 120,000 public chains were excluded, along with five repertoires with anomalous nucleotide sharing. Held by TCRdb, this immuneACCESS table contains in-frame sequences only and omits some clones. Under half of the omission traces to an unresolved V gene where checked; the cause of the rest is unknown. D and trimming come from the DNA, and the V and J calls and clone size come from that table. The sample table holds 35,000 to 45,000 clones, of which about 72% were seen once. The ten biggest clones cover less than 8.5% of the sample.

This clone turned up a few times. Its antigen remains undetermined. No quality values exist for individual bases; no much larger clone is one base distant. The cohort comprised 670 or so healthy bone marrow donors. At the time of sampling, all cohort members were nominally healthy, though unrecorded immune exposures were likely present. The donor tested CMV seronegative, placing the donor among the approximately 360 seronegative members of the cohort. A peripheral blood sample was collected from each donor, and TCR beta sequencing was performed on peripheral blood mononuclear cells. Genomic DNA was extracted from the blood cell samples with the Qiagen DNeasy Blood Extraction Kit. The germline V gene sets CDR1 to MNHEY and CDR2 to SVGAGI. Ends trimmed: V by 6 bases, J by 6 bases; bases unmatched to a gene: 9. CDR3 length: 14 amino acids, cysteine to phenylalanine. Left in the record is the CDR3 DNA by itself, 42 bases read in frame from the first base.

The source is a man under 40 in good health and CMV-seronegative. Sequenced input: PBMCs. The chain was built from TRBV6-5 and TRBJ1-2; the central 8 bases match TRBD1. The CDR3 in this case is CASSRGRTGHGYTF. The base sequence is TGTGCCAGCAGCCGGGGACGGACAGGGCATGGCTACACCTTC.